This T cell receptor (beta chain) was observed in a study of blood T cell repertoires in COVID-19. The wider study: COVID-19 samples from acute and convalescent phases originated in the United States, Italy and Spain. Sample material is recorded as cDNA or gDNA derived from T cells, B-cell-depleted T cells, or PBMCs.

Adults between roughly 18 and 90 years of age took part from fewer than 30 US areas. Which cohort a participant joined came from the clinical history participants gave. Germline CDR1 and CDR2: SGHTA and FQGNSA. CDR3 length: 15 amino acids. Unmatched junction bases numbered 11, after V lost 5 bases and J lost 7 bases. The method was immunoSEQ multiplex PCR; TCRdb's version includes in-frame clones alone and lacks a portion of them. This sample has around 250,000 clones, with approximately 86% found just once. The chain joins TRBV7-2 to TRBJ2-7, with 10 bases lining up with TRBD2. Material for sequencing was PBMCs or T cells enriched from blood (not recorded which). This sequence was found in a woman in her 50s who had recovered from COVID-19. Here the CDR3 DNA reads TGTGCCAGCAGCCCCCGGCTAGCGGGAGATAAAGAGCAGTACTTC. Encoded protein: CASSPRLAGDKEQYF.